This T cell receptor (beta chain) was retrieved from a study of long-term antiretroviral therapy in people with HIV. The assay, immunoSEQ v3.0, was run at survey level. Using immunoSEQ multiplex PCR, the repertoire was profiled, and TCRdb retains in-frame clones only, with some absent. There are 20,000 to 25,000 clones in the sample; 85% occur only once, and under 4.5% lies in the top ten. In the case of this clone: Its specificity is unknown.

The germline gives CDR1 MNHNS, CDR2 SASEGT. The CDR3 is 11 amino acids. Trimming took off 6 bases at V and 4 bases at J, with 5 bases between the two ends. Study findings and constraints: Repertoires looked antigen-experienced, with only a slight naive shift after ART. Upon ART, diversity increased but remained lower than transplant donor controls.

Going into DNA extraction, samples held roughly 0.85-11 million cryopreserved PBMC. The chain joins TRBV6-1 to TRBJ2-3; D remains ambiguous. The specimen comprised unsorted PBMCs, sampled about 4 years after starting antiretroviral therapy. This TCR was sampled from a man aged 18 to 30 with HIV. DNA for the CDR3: TGTGCCAGCAGAGTCCCAGATACGCAGTATTTT. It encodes CASRVPDTQYF.